Listed below are T cell receptor beta chains from one sample, sequenced in a study of T-cell reconstitution after alpha-beta-depleted transplantation in children. Each CDR3 protein is one row after TCRdb ran MiXCR on the PCR reads. The data contain roughly 300,000 distinct CDR3 sequences, roughly 12% of them seen just once; the ten biggest clones take up around 20%. Material: peripheral blood, obtained 180 days after TCRalphabeta/CD19-depleted stem cell transplant. The receptors originated from a male patient aged 2-9 years who had a stem cell transplant for chronic granulomatous disease, so the T cells may come from the graft donor. Both conserved end residues are part of each CDR3. A D gene is named only where the DNA matches it firmly. Clone sizes are given selectively: once, few, many, or a class where the clone is expanded.

j_call,d_call,v_call,clone_size,cdr3_nt,cdr3_aa
TRBJ1-6,TRBD1,TRBV30,NA,TGTGCCTGCAGTCGGGACAGGGCGAATTCACCCCTCCACTTT,CACSRDRANSPLHF
TRBJ2-1,TRBD2,TRBV7-2,few,TGTGCCAGCAGCTTACCGGGACTAGCGGGAAATCGGGTCTACAATGAGCAGTTCTTC,CASSLPGLAGNRVYNEQFF
TRBJ2-2,TRBD2,TRBV28,many,TGTGCCAGCAGTTTGAGGACTAGTCTTACCGGGGAGCTGTTTTTT,CASSLRTSLTGELFF
TRBJ2-1,TRBD2,TRBV19,NA,TGTGCCAGTAGTATGTGGGCGGGAGGGAAAAGCTCCTACAATGAGCAGTTCTTC,CASSMWAGGKSSYNEQFF
TRBJ2-4,TRBD1,TRBV20-1,many,TGCAGTGGCGAGGACAGGTTCGACAAAAACATTCAGTACTTC,CSGEDRFDKNIQYF
TRBJ1-2,NA,TRBV29-1,many,TGCAGCGTTGACAGGGGTGGAGATGGCTACACCTTC,CSVDRGGDGYTF
TRBJ1-1,NA,TRBV28,NA,TGTGCCAGCAGTGAGGGGGTTACGAACACTGAAGCTTTCTTT,CASSEGVTNTEAFF
TRBJ2-1,NA,TRBV25-1,many,TGTGCCAGCAGTAGAATGGCTAGCAACTATGAGCAGTTCTTC,CASSRMASNYEQFF
TRBJ2-2,NA,TRBV21-1,many,TGTGCCAGCAGCAAAGAAGCGGGCCAGTGGACCGGGGAGCTGTTTTTT,CASSKEAGQWTGELFF
TRBJ1-4,NA,TRBV20-1,many,TGCAGTGCTAGTATGCCTGTAGGCGAAAAACTGTTTTTT,CSASMPVGEKLFF
TRBJ1-2,NA,TRBV20-1,many,TGCAGTGCTAGAGGCGCCACCGGGACACTTCCCGACTATGGCTACACCTTC,CSARGATGTLPDYGYTF
TRBJ2-2,NA,TRBV7-2,few,TGTGCCAGCAGCTTAGCCGGACCACGAGTAGGAACCGGGGAGCTGTTTTTT,CASSLAGPRVGTGELFF
TRBJ2-3,TRBD2,TRBV20-1,many,TGCAGTGCCCTAGAGTGGGAGGGCGGAACAACAGATACGCAGTATTTT,CSALEWEGGTTDTQYF
TRBJ2-1,TRBD1,TRBV20-1,many,TGCAGTGCCGGGACAGGGGGCAGGAATGAGCAGTTCTTC,CSAGTGGRNEQFF
TRBJ2-1,NA,TRBV4-1,many,TGCGCCAGCAGCCGGTATCAGGGGAGAGGCTCCTACAATGAGCAGTTCTTC,CASSRYQGRGSYNEQFF
TRBJ2-2,TRBD1,TRBV15,many,TGTGCCACCAGCAGAGATCTTCCACCGGGACAGGGTGCCACCGGGGAGCTGTTTTTT,CATSRDLPPGQGATGELFF
TRBJ2-3,TRBD2,TRBV10-3,many,TGTGCCAGCGGGGGGGGCACAGATACGCAGTATTTT,CASGGGTDTQYF
TRBJ1-4,NA,TRBV20-1,many,TGCAGTGCTAGAGATACGGCAGGAGGGGAAAAACTGTTTTTT,CSARDTAGGEKLFF
TRBJ1-4,TRBD1,TRBV4-3,many,TGCGCCAGCAGCTCGGGACAGGGGGGAACTAATGAAAAACTGTTTTTT,CASSSGQGGTNEKLFF
TRBJ2-1,NA,TRBV11-2,NA,TGTGCCAGCAGCCCTCGATTCGGGGAGCAGTTCTTC,CASSPRFGEQFF
TRBJ2-1,TRBD2,TRBV20-1,many,TGCAGTGCTAGAGGGACGACTAGCGGGATCACTGAGCAGTTCTTC,CSARGTTSGITEQFF
TRBJ2-2,TRBD2,TRBV5-1,NA,TGCGCCAGCAGCGGCGGCGGGACTAGCGGAAACACCGGGGAGCTGTTTTTT,CASSGGGTSGNTGELFF
TRBJ2-3,TRBD2,TRBV18,NA,TGTGCCAGCTCCCCACTAGCGGGAGGGGGCACAGATACGCAGTATTTT,CASSPLAGGGTDTQYF
TRBJ2-3,NA,TRBV18,NA,TGTGCCAGCTCACCAGATCCGGGGTATACGCAGTATTTT,CASSPDPGYTQYF
TRBJ2-3,TRBD1,TRBV7-8,NA,TGTGCCAGCAGCGGAGTAAAGGGACAGGGGTTCGCAGATACGCAGTATTTT,CASSGVKGQGFADTQYF
TRBJ2-7,TRBD2,TRBV30,many,TGTGCCTGGAAGAGGACTAGCGGGATTTACGAGCAGTACTTC,CAWKRTSGIYEQYF
TRBJ2-3,TRBD2,TRBV7-6,many,TGTGCCAGCAGCTTACTCACTAGCGGGGGGGGACCAGATACGCAGTATTTT,CASSLLTSGGGPDTQYF
TRBJ2-7,TRBD2,TRBV7-6,many,TGTGCCAGCAGCTCCTCTAGCGGAACCTACGAGCAGTACTTC,CASSSSSGTYEQYF
TRBJ1-2,NA,TRBV25-1,many,TGTGCCAGCAGTGTGGGGGGCTGGGGCTATGGCTACACCTTC,CASSVGGWGYGYTF
TRBJ2-7,TRBD1,TRBV12-3/TRBV12-4,NA,TGTGCCAGCAGTTCCCGGACAGGGGGCTTTAAAGAATACGAGCAGTACTTC,CASSSRTGGFKEYEQYF
TRBJ1-2,TRBD1,TRBV24-1,many,TGTGCCACCAGTGAACATGGACAGGGAGGCTACACCTTC,CATSEHGQGGYTF
TRBJ2-3,TRBD2,TRBV5-1,many,TGCGCCAGCAGCTTAGGGGTAAAGGGCGGGAGAAATCCCACAGATACGCAGTATTTT,CASSLGVKGGRNPTDTQYF
TRBJ2-5,TRBD1,TRBV12-3/TRBV12-4,many,TGTGCCAGCAGTTTACCGACAGGGGTTCAAGAGACCCAGTACTTC,CASSLPTGVQETQYF
TRBJ1-1,NA,TRBV20-1,many,TGCAGTGCTAGAGATAACAGGGCCCTTGAAGCTTTCTTT,CSARDNRALEAFF
TRBJ2-7,TRBD1,TRBV20-1,many,TGCAGTGCTAGAGATCCCGGACAGGTCTCCTACGAGCAGTACTTC,CSARDPGQVSYEQYF